The following is a T cell receptor (beta chain) sequence with its context. Trimming pared 5 bases from V and 4 bases from J, leaving 18 bases between. The CDR3 spans 16 residues. Germline values: CDR1 MNHEY, CDR2 SVGEGT. This specimen belongs to a study of metastatic and nonmetastatic thyroid tumors. Study information: Repertoires were compared across blood and tumor or nodule tissue from malignant and benign thyroid patients.

Via MiXCR, TCRdb re-called the PCR reads. The table shows more than 20,000 clones, with about a tenth occurring only once. Thyroid surgery was preceded by no treatment in any patient. J is TRBJ1-5 and V is TRBV6-2 or TRBV6-3; no clear D. This receptor was identified in a female donor with papillary thyroid cancer or a benign thyroid nodule (not recorded which). Some clones in this sample may be carry-over from other donors' samples. The specimen sequenced was blood. The CDR3 loop is CASSPRVVVGNQPQHF. The CDR3 nucleotides are TGTGCCAGCAGTCCCCGAGTTGTGGTTGGGAATCAGCCCCAGCATTTT.